The sequence of this T cell receptor beta chain was determined in a study of OX40 agonist ivuxolimab in advanced cancers. Study-level background: Participants averaged roughly 60 years of age (range about 23 to 90) and were under 90% male. Whole-study results and caveats: Expanded clones were, on average, more numerous among CD8+ T cells than CD4+.

A remark on this clone: Its antigen is unknown.

Here immunoSEQ multiplex PCR was the method, and the copy in TCRdb shows in-frame clones only, minus some. The table includes about 77,000 clones, around 94% detected once. With V trimmed by 2 bases and J by 3 bases, 1 base remained unmatched. Germline V CDR1 and CDR2: SGHTA, FQGNSA. The CDR3 loop spans 14 amino acids. Prior autoimmune disease or systemic immunosuppression barred patients. Sampling times: baseline, cycle 4 day 1, cycle 7 day 1. The sequence derives from an adult with an advanced solid tumor such as melanoma, head and neck, liver or kidney cancer. The rearrangement joins TRBV7-2 to TRBJ1-5; 7 bases map to TRBD1. Sample: CD4+ or CD8+ T cells sorted from blood, taken in a trial of the OX40 agonist ivuxolimab. The CDR3 bases are TGTGCCAGCAGCTTAAGGGGGCTCAATCAGCCCCAGCATTTT. Its translation is CASSLRGLNQPQHF.